This TCR beta chain was observed in a study of vaccination and CD4 T cells after COVID-19. Comments on this clonotype: Antigen unknown.

V shed 5 bases and J 4 bases; nucleotides not matched to a gene: 11. The CDR3 runs to 15 residues. From germline, CDR1 is DFQATT and CDR2 SNEGSKA (reference sequence). The Oncomine TCR Beta short-read assay sequenced DNA from cultured CD4+ T cells. MiXCR, run by TCRdb on the PCR reads, gives a single entry per CDR3 protein. The sample consists of about 6,000 distinct CDR3 sequences, 60% to 85% of them appearing once. Treatment of the sample: approximately 11-day PBMC culture with coronavirus spike peptide pools or control peptides (ViraFEST assay). Sequenced material: CD4+ T cells from blood, cultured in vitro. The source of this sequence is a human donor who had recovered from COVID-19. This rearrangement joins TRBV20-1 to TRBJ1-1; TRBD1 matches 9 bases. The CDR3 DNA follows: TGCAGTGCTGGGGAACAGGGGGCGCCGTTCACTGAAGCTTTCTTT. This translates into CSAGEQGAPFTEAFF.